This TCR beta chain derives from a study of Graves' ophthalmopathy and Graves' hyperthyroidism (dated by TCRdb to 2016 to 2018). In terms of the full investigation: Peripheral blood samples were taken at the time of initial diagnosis, before any treatment was given. TCR beta repertoire signatures were used to distinguish Graves' ophthalmopathy from Graves' hyperthyroidism and to predict progression to ophthalmopathy. In total, around 130 blood samples were TCR-sequenced: some 43 ophthalmopathy, 75 hyperthyroidism and about 17 hyperthyroidism-to-ophthalmopathy patients. To explore V-J signatures distinguishing ophthalmopathy from hyperthyroidism, a discovery set of about 99 patients (roughly 45 ophthalmopathy, about 57 stable hyperthyroidism) was enrolled. An independent validation cohort was composed of around 19 hyperthyroidism patients and around 16 patients who later progressed from hyperthyroidism to ophthalmopathy. T-cell repertoires of thyroid tissue and blood were compared in about six hyperthyroidism patients. Following sample collection, hyperthyroidism patients were given methimazole at a starting dose of 30 mg daily, and ophthalmopathy patients were given high-dose intravenous methylprednisolone. The approximately 100 discovery patients were divided at random into training and test sets in a 7:3 ratio.

From the cysteine through the phenylalanine, the CDR3 covers 14 amino acids. The DNA shown is the 42-base CDR3, in frame from base 1. V lost 3 bases and J lost 4 bases, and the count of bases not matched to a germline gene is 4. This clonotype has a count of ten or more. Its antigen remains undetermined. No base-level quality is on record; no much larger clone is a single base apart. For repertoire sequencing, the TCR beta CDR3 regions were amplified from RNA transcripts. The first round of RT-PCR was done with HTBI primers and the Qiagen OneStep RT-PCR kit, and was followed by a second round of multiplex PCR, then size selection and purification. Libraries were sequenced paired-end with 100 bp reads on an Illumina HiSeq2000. The paper's data handling went like this. Reads were processed with SOAPnuke, discarding reads with adapters, uncalled bases, mean Phred below 15, or no exact constant-primer or identifier match. High-quality paired reads were merged with COPE v1.2.5. Clonotypes were defined as unique nucleotide sequences and were aligned to IMGT TRB V, D and J references using MiTCR v1.1. The analysis was limited to V-J combinations with a frequency above 0.0001, which together covered 99% to 99.2% of repertoires. For each V-J combination, a TCR clonal expansion and chaos score was defined as F50 clonal expansion divided by the chaos observed in the TCRdist matrix. Welch's t-statistics and random forest were used to reduce the features to some 13 V-J combinations, which were then used as input to a naive Bayes classifier. The similarity between thyroid and blood repertoires was quantified using the Morisita-Horn index. Through fastp at Q25 and MiXCR, TCRdb rebuilt clones from the public reads, retaining in-frame beta chains. Identical CDR3 proteins give one entry, which carries the most common genes and DNA. TCRdb assigned the V and J calls; the authors' analysis was not used. The sample yields 400,000 to 500,000 distinct CDR3 sequences; around 21% were counted once. Roughly 3% of the sample rests with the top ten.

The paper's findings and limits, for the study overall: In validation, the model predicted ophthalmopathy progression with more than 55% sensitivity and around 72% specificity; roughly eleven predicted patients were CT-confirmed with GO in a median of around 6 months. The 13-signature model separated ophthalmopathy from stable hyperthyroidism with around 90% sensitivity and 81% to 82% specificity in cross-validation, and 80%/75% in the test set. Most expanded thyroid clonotypes with a frequency above 0.001 also appeared in blood, which suggests that blood repertoires may reflect the immune response in the thyroid. No statistical method was used to set the sample size in advance, and the investigators knew which group each participant was assigned to.

A patient counted as having stable hyperthyroidism if there was no progression to ophthalmopathy within 18 months of follow-up. The hyperthyroidism patients were 18 to 65 years old and newly diagnosed, with a disease duration of less than 2 months. Patients with other autoimmune diseases, uncontrolled infections, pregnancy or lactation were excluded. Diagnosis was based on clinical symptoms, serum thyroxine, TRAb, thyroid ultrasound and orbital computed tomography. PBMCs were isolated from 8 to 10 ml of fresh peripheral blood by Ficoll-Paque density gradient centrifugation. Trizol reagent was used to extract the total RNA, and its quality was then checked on an Agilent 2100 Bioanalyzer.

This chain joins TRBV12-3 or TRBV12-4 to TRBJ2-5; the central 8 bases match TRBD1. The receptor comes from a woman aged 18 to 35 with stable Graves' hyperthyroidism. Donor details come from another sample of the same person, matched by shared clones. Sequencing was performed on peripheral blood. Here is the DNA: TGTGCCAGCAGTTTGGATACAGGGGGAGAGACCCAGTACTTC. Protein translation: CASSLDTGGETQYF.